This TCR beta chain derives from a study of blood T cell repertoires in COVID-19 (dated by TCRdb to about 2020). About the study as a whole: Samples from collaborators originated in the United States, Italy and Spain and spanned both the acute and convalescent phases of COVID-19. The prospective study material was composed of cDNA or gDNA derived from T cells, B-cell-depleted T cells, or PBMCs. Deeply sampled blood TCRbeta repertoires from subjects exposed to, actively infected with, or recovered from COVID-19 were included in the dataset. The repertoires were released in a freely available public database meant as a resource for research on the immune response to SARS-CoV-2. Samples came from the ongoing ImmuneRACE study (first 160 participants) plus 1,254 subjects from 6 global collaborators. Nearly every sample came with metadata listing a de-identified subject ID, COVID-19 status, age in years and sex. HLA class I and class II types, where available, came from metadata supplied by the sample provider rather than from assay-based typing.

The trim is 3 bases for V and 4 bases for J, with a gap of 14 bases between the germline ends. CDR1 and CDR2, per the germline V gene (reference sequence), are SGHNT and YYREEE. The CDR3 covers 15 residues, taking in both the cysteine and the phenylalanine. Of the read, only the CDR3 DNA is kept; its 45 bases are in frame from base 1. In Seattle, one collaborating source enrolled patients while the infection was active and tracked those patients longitudinally over the course of disease. Collaborating institutions collected whole blood in K2EDTA tubes following their own protocols. Collaborator samples were shipped for TCRbeta analysis as frozen whole blood, isolated PBMCs, or DNA extracted from either sample type. This clone was observed a handful of times. The antigen it binds to is not known. It has no much larger one-base neighbor in the sample; base qualities were not kept. TCRbeta CDR3 regions were amplified from genomic DNA using the immunoSEQ Assay, a bias-controlled multiplex PCR. For the original study's pipeline: The number of nucleated cells in each sample was estimated by amplification of reference gene primers within the assay. To quantify the absolute abundance of each unique TCRbeta CDR3 rearrangement, sequence reads were collapsed and filtered. For each sample, productive Simpson clonality was calculated as the square root of Simpson's diversity index across productive rearrangements. TCRdb carries this immuneACCESS record with in-frame sequences only. Its versions omit some clonotypes, under half of them owing to an unresolved V gene in the studies checked, with the rest unexplained. That table gives V, J and clone size, and the DNA gave D and trimming. In this sample the table shows some 240,000 clones, about 90% of which occur a single time. The ten largest clones represent about 0.8% of the sample.

On the study overall, not on this receptor specifically: Clinical and demographic metadata were provided uncurated, with the amount varying by source and participant.

Sequences were obtained from peripheral blood. The receptor comes from a man between 60 and 70 years old with COVID-19, enrolled during active disease. The receptor chain draws on TRBV5-4 and TRBJ2-1; perhaps TRBD2 is the D gene, with 6 bases matching. The nucleotide sequence is given as TGTGCCAGCAGCTCTGAGGAGGCGGGGTACAATGAGCAGTTCTTC. This translates into CASSSEEAGYNEQFF.